This is a list of T cell receptor beta chains from one sample in a study of blood T cell repertoires in COVID-19. The assay was immunoSEQ multiplex PCR, and TCRdb's table has in-frame clones only and misses some. The sample includes some 13,000 clones, approximately 86% seen only once; the top ten take 45% to 60%. Sequenced: peripheral blood. All receptors come from a man aged 80 or over with acute or convalescent COVID-19. CDR3s include the opening cysteine and the closing phenylalanine or tryptophan. The D gene is left open where the match is weak. Expanded clones are given a class, and other clones once, few, many or no size at all.

D gene: NA
V gene: TRBV27
J gene: TRBJ1-6
clone size: NA
CDR3 DNA: TGTGCCAGCAGTTCGAGCGCCGGTACTGAAACTTCACCCCTCCACTTT
CDR3 protein: CASSSSAGTETSPLHF

D gene: NA
V gene: TRBV19
J gene: TRBJ2-1
clone size: NA
CDR3 DNA: TGTGCCAGTAGTCCTCAGCGGTTGAATGAGCAGTTCTTC
CDR3 protein: CASSPQRLNEQFF

D gene: TRBD1
V gene: TRBV19
J gene: TRBJ2-5
clone size: NA
CDR3 DNA: TGTGCCAGTAGTGACAGGGGGCGCGAAGAGACCCAGTACTTC
CDR3 protein: CASSDRGREETQYF

D gene: NA
V gene: TRBV5-3
J gene: TRBJ1-2
clone size: NA
CDR3 DNA: TGTGCCAGAAGCCCCGAAGGGGTTGGCAGGGCCTATGGCTACACCTTC
CDR3 protein: CARSPEGVGRAYGYTF

D gene: TRBD1
V gene: TRBV2
J gene: TRBJ2-5
clone size: few
CDR3 DNA: TGTGCCAGCAGTGAAAACAGGGGTCCTACCCAGTACTTC
CDR3 protein: CASSENRGPTQYF

D gene: TRBD1
V gene: TRBV10-2
J gene: TRBJ1-2
clone size: once
CDR3 DNA: TGCGCCAGCACGACAGGACAGGGTAATGGCTACACCTTC
CDR3 protein: CASTTGQGNGYTF

D gene: TRBD1
V gene: TRBV6-5
J gene: TRBJ2-7
clone size: NA
CDR3 DNA: TGTGCCAGCACCCTCCACGGGACAGGGGTTGGGGAGCAGTACTTC
CDR3 protein: CASTLHGTGVGEQYF

D gene: NA
V gene: TRBV30
J gene: TRBJ1-5
clone size: NA
CDR3 DNA: TGTGCCTGGAGACAGGGTGAGCATCAGCCCCAGCATTTT
CDR3 protein: CAWRQGEHQPQHF

D gene: TRBD1
V gene: TRBV29-1
J gene: TRBJ1-2
clone size: NA
CDR3 DNA: TGCAGCGTTGCCCGGACAGGGGGCAACTATGGCTACACCTTC
CDR3 protein: CSVARTGGNYGYTF

D gene: NA
V gene: TRBV6-4
J gene: TRBJ1-1
clone size: NA
CDR3 DNA: TGTGCCAGCAGCTATCAGGAGAACACTGAAGCTTTCTTT
CDR3 protein: CASSYQENTEAFF

D gene: NA
V gene: TRBV9
J gene: TRBJ2-3
clone size: NA
CDR3 DNA: TGTGCCAGCAGCCTGGGACTCACCACAGATACGCAGTATTTT
CDR3 protein: CASSLGLTTDTQYF

D gene: TRBD2
V gene: TRBV5-1
J gene: TRBJ2-5
clone size: NA
CDR3 DNA: TGCGCCAGCGCACTGAACGGGAGGGCTGAGACCCAGTACTTC
CDR3 protein: CASALNGRAETQYF

D gene: NA
V gene: TRBV5-5
J gene: TRBJ1-1
clone size: NA
CDR3 DNA: TGTGCCAGCAGCTTGCCAGGGCCCTCCCCCCTCAACACTGAAGCTTTCTTT
CDR3 protein: CASSLPGPSPLNTEAFF

D gene: NA
V gene: TRBV5-6
J gene: TRBJ2-3
clone size: NA
CDR3 DNA: TGTGCCAGCAGCAGACGTTCGGGGGTATGGGGTACAGATACGCAGTATTTT
CDR3 protein: CASSRRSGVWGTDTQYF

D gene: TRBD2
V gene: TRBV6-5
J gene: TRBJ2-2
clone size: NA
CDR3 DNA: TGTGCCAGCAGTAGACTAGCGACTAACACCGGGGAGCTGTTTTTT
CDR3 protein: CASSRLATNTGELFF

D gene: NA
V gene: TRBV5-1
J gene: TRBJ1-1
clone size: NA
CDR3 DNA: TGCGCCAGCAGCTTGTGGGGGGGTGTGAACACTGAAGCTTTCTTT
CDR3 protein: CASSLWGGVNTEAFF

D gene: TRBD1
V gene: TRBV2
J gene: TRBJ1-2
clone size: NA
CDR3 DNA: TGTGCCAGCAGTGAATTTGGAGTCAGGGGGAACTATGGCTACACCTTC
CDR3 protein: CASSEFGVRGNYGYTF

D gene: TRBD2
V gene: TRBV10-2
J gene: TRBJ2-3
clone size: NA
CDR3 DNA: TGCGCCAGCAGTGAGAAGCTAGGAGCGGGAGTTGCAGATACGCAGTATTTT
CDR3 protein: CASSEKLGAGVADTQYF

D gene: NA
V gene: TRBV2
J gene: TRBJ2-7
clone size: NA
CDR3 DNA: TGTGCCAGCAGTGATCACAGTTCAGGGCAGTACTTC
CDR3 protein: CASSDHSSGQYF

D gene: NA
V gene: TRBV7-2
J gene: TRBJ1-2
clone size: NA
CDR3 DNA: TGTGCCAGCAGCTTAGTTTCCTGGGGCTCAGCCTATGGCTACACCTTC
CDR3 protein: CASSLVSWGSAYGYTF

D gene: NA
V gene: TRBV7-8
J gene: TRBJ1-1
clone size: NA
CDR3 DNA: TGTGCCAGCAGCTTAGGCTTGACTCTCAACACTGAAGCTTTCTTT
CDR3 protein: CASSLGLTLNTEAFF

D gene: TRBD1
V gene: TRBV29-1
J gene: TRBJ1-1
clone size: NA
CDR3 DNA: TGCAGCGTACGGACAGGGAGAACTGAAGCTTTCTTT
CDR3 protein: CSVRTGRTEAFF

D gene: TRBD1
V gene: TRBV7-3
J gene: TRBJ1-2
clone size: NA
CDR3 DNA: TGTGCCAGCAGCTTAATGGGACAGGGGACCCAAGGGGGCTATGGCTACACCTTC
CDR3 protein: CASSLMGQGTQGGYGYTF

D gene: NA
V gene: TRBV19
J gene: TRBJ1-6
clone size: NA
CDR3 DNA: TGTGCCAGTAGTATAGCCCAGCTCGGGTATAATTCACCCCTCCACTTT
CDR3 protein: CASSIAQLGYNSPLHF

D gene: NA
V gene: TRBV2
J gene: TRBJ1-2
clone size: NA
CDR3 DNA: TGTGCCAGCAGTGACTCAGGGGGCTACACCTTC
CDR3 protein: CASSDSGGYTF

D gene: TRBD1
V gene: TRBV19
J gene: TRBJ2-7
clone size: NA
CDR3 DNA: TGTGCCAGTAGTCACTCAGGGGGAAGCTCCTACGAGCAGTACTTC
CDR3 protein: CASSHSGGSSYEQYF